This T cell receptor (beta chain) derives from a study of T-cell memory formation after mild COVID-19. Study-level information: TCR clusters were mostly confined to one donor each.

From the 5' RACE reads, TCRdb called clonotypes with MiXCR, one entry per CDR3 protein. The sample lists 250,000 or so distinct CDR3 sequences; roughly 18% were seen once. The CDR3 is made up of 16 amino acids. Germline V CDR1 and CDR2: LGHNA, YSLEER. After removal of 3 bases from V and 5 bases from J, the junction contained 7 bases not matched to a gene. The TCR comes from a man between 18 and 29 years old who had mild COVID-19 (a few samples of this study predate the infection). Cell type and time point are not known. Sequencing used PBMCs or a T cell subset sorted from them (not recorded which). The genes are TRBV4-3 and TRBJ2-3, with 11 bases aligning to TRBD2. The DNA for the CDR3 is TGCGCCAGCAGCCAGGATAGGACTAGCGGGCGAGATACGCAGTATTTT. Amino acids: CASSQDRTSGRDTQYF.